This T cell receptor (beta chain) was sequenced during a study of blood T cell repertoires in COVID-19. The overall study: Samples representing acute and convalescent COVID-19 were sourced from the United States, Italy and Spain.

V was shortened by 6 bases and J by 5 bases, with 10 bases between the two germline ends. The CDR3 is made up of 12 amino acids. In the source study's methods: Estimates of nucleated cell counts were drawn from the amplification of reference gene primers. Assay: immunoSEQ multiplex PCR; the TCRdb copy retains only in-frame clones and omits some. The DNA was the basis for D and trimming; V, J and clone size are from that table. The sample records 180,000 or so clones, approximately 85% being singletons. This clonotype originated in a man between 35 and 55 years old who had recovered from COVID-19. The material sequenced was peripheral blood. The chain links TRBV12-3 or TRBV12-4 to TRBJ2-5; D may be TRBD1 (5 bases). The CDR3 here is CASSPRAETQYF. CDR3 nucleotides: TGTGCCAGCAGCCCCAGGGCGGAGACCCAGTACTTC.